The 6 T cell receptor beta chains in this list originate from one sample, sequenced in a study of shared clonotypes between healthy human individuals. Naivety among CD8 cells was defined by CD45RO negativity and positive CCR7 selection, thereby excluding terminally differentiated effector memory CD45RA+ cells. The repertoire was sequenced with immunoSEQ multiplex PCR; TCRdb's copy has only in-frame clones and lacks some. The sample holds about 2,100,000 clones, around 93% seen once. Sequenced sample: naive CD8+ T cells from PBMCs. All receptors derive from a man between 18 and 35 years old in good health. Some clones in this sample may be carry-over from other donors' samples.

The chain carries TRBV9 and TRBJ2-2, with 7 bases identical to TRBD2. In germline, CDR1 is SGDLS, CDR2 YYNGEE. The V segment lost 4 bases and the J segment 4 bases; nucleotides outside the gene matches: 13. The CDR3 loop spans 17 amino acids. CDR3 residues: CASSPRVGGVTTGELFF. Written as DNA, the CDR3 is TGTGCCAGCAGCCCTAGAGTGGGAGGGGTAACCACCGGGGAGCTGTTTTTT.

The chain combines TRBV19 with TRBJ2-5, with 8 bases aligning to TRBD1. CDR1 and CDR2 (germline): LNHDA, SQIVND (reference sequence). Trimming at V came to 5 bases and at J to 5 bases, leaving 22 bases not matched to a gene. The CDR3 is made up of 19 amino acids. This chain's CDR3 is CASSSIPFTDRALGETQYF. The CDR3 region has the DNA TGTGCCAGTAGTTCAATCCCCTTCACGGACAGGGCCTTAGGGGAGACCCAGTACTTC.

The genes are TRBV27 and TRBJ1-2, with 7 nucleotides matching TRBD1. The germline V gene encodes CDR1 MNHEY and CDR2 SMNVEV (reference sequence). The CDR3 is 17 residues long. V shed 5 bases, J shed 3 bases, and the junction held 15 bases outside the gene matches. The CDR3 spells CASSPWGDDRVYYGYTF. The DNA for the CDR3 is TGTGCCAGCAGTCCTTGGGGAGACGACAGGGTTTACTATGGCTACACCTTC.

The chain carries TRBV27 and TRBJ2-1, with TRBD1 matching over 7 bases. The length of the CDR3 is 15 residues. Losses at the gene ends were 5 bases for V and 8 bases for J; bases not matched to a gene: 12. In germline, CDR1 is MNHEY, CDR2 SMNVEV (reference sequence). This CDR3 is CASSPGTVPGDEQFF. The CDR3 DNA reads as TGTGCCAGCAGTCCGGGGACAGTCCCCGGGGATGAGCAGTTCTTC.

V is TRBV9 and J is TRBJ2-5, with D uncertain. The V gene's germline CDR1 is SGDLS and CDR2 YYNGEE. The germline V and J ends were trimmed by 3 bases and 0 bases, with 9 bases remaining between them. The CDR3 is 14 amino acids. CDR3 region: CASSDGQYQETQYF. The CDR3 DNA follows: TGTGCCAGCAGCGATGGGCAGTACCAAGAGACCCAGTACTTC.

The chain is built from TRBV7-6 and TRBJ2-1, with TRBD1 matching 7 bases. Germline CDR1 SGHVS, CDR2 FNYEAQ. The CDR3 extends over 16 amino acids. Trimming removed 0 bases from V and 5 bases from J; junction bases left unmatched: 7. As DNA, the CDR3 is TGTGCCAGCAGCTTAGCGATCCGACAGGGCCACAATGAGCAGTTCTTC. Its translation is CASSLAIRQGHNEQFF.